A selection of T cell receptor beta chains follows, all from one sample in a study of identical twins. TCRdb used MiXCR to reprocess the 5' RACE reads, holding one entry per CDR3 protein. The table includes a few hundred thousand distinct CDR3 sequences, 20% to 25% detected once. This sample was also put to use in a study of T cells expressing NK-cell markers.

Source material: CD4+ T cells sorted from blood. These receptors originate from a woman aged 18 to 35 in good health. Both conserved end residues are part of each CDR3.

V gene,J gene,CDR3 protein
TRBV24-1,TRBJ2-1,CATSARDRGSYNEQFF
TRBV7-6,TRBJ2-3,CASSLGITTRYDTQYF
TRBV6-5,TRBJ2-4,CASSYSGTF
TRBV7-9,TRBJ2-7,CASSLMGDEQYF
TRBV10-3,TRBJ2-2,CAISEGVGELFF
TRBV7-2,TRBJ2-3,CASSSGTSGRDTQYF
TRBV5-1,TRBJ2-5,CASSPGLAGKETQYF
TRBV5-1,TRBJ2-1,CASSSMTSDAYNEQFF
TRBV20-1,TRBJ2-7,CSAGTKHEQYF
TRBV27,TRBJ2-3,CASSFRGLAVSTDTQYF
TRBV28,TRBJ1-5,CAAERLNQPQHF